This T cell receptor beta chain was profiled in a study of OX40 agonist ivuxolimab in advanced cancers. In the study overall: Dose-escalation cases comprised hepatocellular carcinoma, melanoma, renal cell or head and neck cancer. Of the participants, over 30% had some prior anti-PD-1, anti-PD-L1 or anti-CTLA-4 therapy, which was allowed.

Points on this clone: The antigen remains undetermined.

The CDR3 is made up of 16 amino acids. Trimming cost V 1 base and J 0 bases, with 7 bases left between them. CDR1 and CDR2 (germline): SEHNR, FQNEAQ (reference sequence). Study-wide findings and caveats: The study did not work out the antigen specificity of the expanded peripheral T cells. With doses of 0.1-3.0 mg/kg, partial responders showed among the lowest clonal expansion.

Assay: immunoSEQ multiplex PCR; the TCRdb copy retains only in-frame clones and omits some. The sample has over 60,000 clones; about 86% are singletons. Sequencing used CD4+ or CD8+ T cells sorted from blood, obtained in a trial of the OX40 agonist ivuxolimab. This chain connects TRBV7-9 to TRBJ2-6, with no clear D. This TCR was sampled from an adult with an advanced solid tumor such as melanoma, head and neck, liver or kidney cancer. The CDR3 sequence: CASSLVTTSGANVLTF. CDR3 DNA: TGTGCCAGCAGCTTAGTAACCACCTCTGGGGCCAACGTCCTGACTTTC. Based on the CDR3 plus reference TRBV7-9 and TRBJ2-6, the full variable domain is DTGVSQNPRHKITKRGQNVTFRCDPISEHNRLYWYRQTLGQGPEFLTYFQNEAQLEKSRLLSDRFSAERPKGSFSTLEIQRTEQGDSAMYLCASSLVTTSGANVLTFGAGSRLTVL.